Presented here are 22 T cell receptor beta chains from one specimen sequenced in a study of beta chain features in type 1 diabetes (dated by TCRdb to 2016 to 2018). Library creation used the immunoSEQ multiplex PCR assay. The entire isolated RNA was reverse transcribed using the High Capacity cDNA Reverse Transcription Kit, and thus expressed TCRB transcripts were sequenced. The source is immuneACCESS, and TCRdb retained only in-frame sequences with V and J called. Part of the clones is not carried over; for the studies checked, unresolved V genes explain less than half of this, and the remainder is unexplained. The sample table shows more than 350,000 clones, and about an eighth are seen once. The top ten constitute 0.045% to 0.06% of the sample. The sequencing input was naive CD4+ T cells from blood. The cell subset or site label for this specimen denotes: true naive CD4+ T cells. These receptors all stem from a woman aged 18-29 years in good health.

This clone turned up a few times. The J gene is TRBJ2-5, the V gene TRBV9; a possible D gene is TRBD2 (6 bases). The V gene lost 0 bases and the J gene lost 5 bases, with 11 bases spanning the gap. CDR1 SGDLS and CDR2 YYNGEE come from the germline V gene. The CDR3 has 14 residues. The chain's CDR3 is CASSVEARGETQYF. The DNA of the CDR3 is TGTGCCAGCAGCGTAGAGGCGCGGGGTGAGACCCAGTACTTC.

The rearrangement joins TRBV7-2 to TRBJ2-2, with TRBD2 identical over 12 bases. Trimming removed 5 bases from V and 6 bases from J; junction bases left unmatched: 4. Germline CDR1 is SGHTA and CDR2 is FQGNSA. The CDR3 contains 15 residues. The CDR3 DNA sequence: TGTGCCAGCAGCCGGACTAGCGGGATGCCCGGGGAGCTGTTTTTT. Its protein product is CASSRTSGMPGELFF.

The chain employs TRBV14 and TRBJ2-3; 7 bases fit TRBD1. In germline, CDR1 is SGHDN, CDR2 FVKESK. This CDR3 is built from 18 residues. V trimming: 2 bases; J trimming: 3 bases; junction bases outside the gene matches: 14. CDR3 protein: CASSQQPGQAWATDTQYF. The CDR3 DNA sequence: TGTGCCAGCAGCCAACAACCCGGACAGGCTTGGGCAACAGATACGCAGTATTTT. Looking up the rest from reference TRBV14 and TRBJ2-3 gives the full variable domain: EAGVTQFPSHSVIEKGQTVTLRCDPISGHDNLYWYRRVMGKEIKFLLHFVKESKQDESGMPNNRFLAERTGGTYSTLKVQPAELEDSGVYFCASSQQPGQAWATDTQYFGPGTRLTVL.

CDR3 nucleotides: TGTGCCAGCTCACCCGGACAAGCCAGTCCATACAATGAGCAGTTCTTC. This gives the protein CASSPGQASPYNEQFF. The chain joins TRBV18 to TRBJ2-1, with D tentatively TRBD1 (5 bases). Trimming took 3 bases from V and 4 from J, leaving 16 bases between them. CDR1 KGHSH and CDR2 LQKENI come from the germline V gene. CDR3 length: 16 amino acids.

The chain employs TRBV7-2 and TRBJ2-1; 9 bases fit TRBD2. The CDR3 totals 15 residues. With V trimmed by 6 bases and J by 2 bases, 5 bases remained unmatched. Germline CDR1 and CDR2: SGHTA and FQGNSA. The DNA for the CDR3 is TGTGCCAGCAGTCTACCTAGCGGGGCCTACAATGAGCAGTTCTTC. Its protein product is CASSLPSGAYNEQFF.

The V call is TRBV6-6, the J call TRBJ1-1; D perhaps matches TRBD1 (5 bases). Trimming took 5 bases from V and 9 from J, leaving 13 bases between them. The germline CDR1 and CDR2 sequences are MNHNY and SVGAGI (reference sequence). CDR3 length equals 12 residues. The CDR3 reads CASSPAGYKAFF. The CDR3 DNA follows: TGTGCCAGCAGTCCTGCAGGGTACAAAGCTTTCTTT.

This clone was counted between two and nine times. The genes are TRBV27 and TRBJ1-4; D unclear. This CDR3 is 16 amino acids long. Germline loops: CDR1 MNHEY, CDR2 SMNVEV (reference sequence). V was trimmed by 0 bases and J by 8 bases, leaving 16 bases between them. Here the CDR3 reads CASSLSGTPFGEKLFF. The CDR3, as DNA: TGTGCCAGCAGTTTATCGGGTACCCCATTCGGGGAAAAACTGTTTTTT. The full variable domain, in which reference TRBV27 and TRBJ1-4 provide the parts outside the CDR3, is EAQVTQNPRYLITVTGKKLTVTCSQNMNHEYMSWYRQDPGLGLRQIYYSMNVEVTDKGDVPEGYKVSRKEKRNFPLILESPSPNQTSLYFCASSLSGTPFGEKLFFGSGTQLSVL.

J is TRBJ2-2 and V is TRBV9, with 12 bases fitting TRBD2. V was pared by 3 bases and J by 4 bases, with 4 bases of the junction left unmatched. CDR3 length: 16 amino acids. CDR1 and CDR2 (germline): SGDLS, YYNGEE. DNA of the CDR3: TGTGCCAGCAGCGACCGACTAGCGGGAGTCACCGGGGAGCTGTTTTTT. Amino acids: CASSDRLAGVTGELFF.

J is TRBJ2-3 and V is TRBV7-2; D is perhaps TRBD1 or TRBD2 (5 bases each). The V gene's germline CDR1 is SGHTA and CDR2 FQGNSA. V lost 4 bases to trimming and J lost 8 bases, with 10 bases between them. This CDR3 contains 12 residues. CDR3 coding DNA: TGTGCCAGCAGCTATGAGGGGATTACGCAGTATTTT. It specifies CASSYEGITQYF.

There are a few counts of this clone. The chain has TRBV29-1 and TRBJ2-1; D gene ambiguous. Between the trimmed V and J ends, which lost 3 bases and 7 bases, there was a span of 13 bases. The CDR3 has 13 amino acids. Germline CDR1 reads SQVTM; CDR2 reads ANQGSEA. CDR3 bases: TGCAGCGTTGACGGCCTACCACTGAATGAGCAGTTCTTC. Protein sequence: CSVDGLPLNEQFF.

This clone has just a few counts. The CDR3 bases are TGTGCCATCAGCCAGACAGGAAAAGAGACCCAGTACTTC. As protein: CAISQTGKETQYF. The chain couples TRBV10-3 to TRBJ2-5; TRBD1 is a possible D gene (6 bases). The germline V and J ends were trimmed by 6 bases and 3 bases, with 11 bases remaining between them. The germline V gene encodes CDR1 ENHRY and CDR2 SYGVKD. This CDR3 contains 13 residues.

This clone has only a few counts. This rearrangement joins TRBV11-1 to TRBJ2-5, with D possibly matching TRBD2 (6 bases). Germline CDR1 and CDR2: SGHAT and FQDESV (reference sequence). V was trimmed by 3 bases and J by 5 bases, leaving 13 bases between them. This CDR3 region has 14 residues. CDR3 protein: CASSLGLGGETQYF. CDR3 sequence (DNA): TGTGCCAGCAGCTTGGGACTCGGCGGGGAGACCCAGTACTTC.

The V call is TRBV5-1, the J call TRBJ2-3, with 9 positions matching TRBD2. Germline CDR1 reads SGHRS; CDR2 reads YFSETQ. Trimming removed 2 bases from V and 2 bases from J; junction bases left unmatched: 6. The CDR3 covers 16 residues. The CDR3 region is CASSFLTSGSTDTQYF. Here the CDR3 DNA reads TGCGCCAGCAGCTTTTTGACTAGCGGATCCACAGATACGCAGTATTTT. Full variable domain (remainder filled in from reference TRBV5-1 and TRBJ2-3): KAGVTQTPRYLIKTRGQQVTLSCSPISGHRSVSWYQQTPGQGLQFLFEYFSETQRNKGNFPGRFSGRQFSNSRSEMNVSTLELGDSALYLCASSFLTSGSTDTQYFGPGTRLTVL.

The chain couples TRBV4-1 to TRBJ1-5, with TRBD1 matching 8 bases. Germline V gene data show CDR1 as MGHRA and CDR2 as YSYEKL. The V and J ends lost 2 bases and 4 bases, in that order; junction bases with no gene match: 10. The CDR3 contains 17 residues. CDR3 sequence: CASSQRPPGQVNQPQHF. CDR3 in DNA: TGCGCCAGCAGCCAACGCCCACCGGGACAGGTAAATCAGCCCCAGCATTTT.

The chain has TRBV11-1 and TRBJ2-7; the match to TRBD1 covers 9 bases. The CDR3 spans 15 residues. The V gene end was trimmed by 5 bases and the J gene end by 4 bases; junction bases not matched to a gene: 9. Germline CDR1 SGHAT, CDR2 FQDESV (reference sequence). The CDR3 DNA reads as TGTGCCAGCAGCCCTCGGGACAGGGTGAGGTACGAGCAGTACTTC. Translating gives CASSPRDRVRYEQYF.

This clone was picked up a small number of times. The chain couples TRBV7-2 to TRBJ2-1, with D possibly being TRBD2 (6 bases). The CDR3 extends over 14 amino acids. CDR1 is SGHTA and CDR2 is FQGNSA in the germline V gene. Trimming left V 4 bases short and J 7 bases short, with 14 bases between. In DNA, the CDR3 is TGTGCCAGCAGCTATCGGGACTCCTCTAATGAGCAGTTCTTC. It specifies CASSYRDSSNEQFF.

This clone was counted only a few times. V usage is TRBV9 and J usage is TRBJ2-5; perhaps TRBD1 as D (6 bases). Germline V lookup: CDR1 SGDLS, CDR2 YYNGEE. Trimming stripped 3 bases from V and 5 bases from J, with 14 bases between. This CDR3 region has 14 residues. CDR3 loop: CASSANRVGETQYF. The CDR3 coding sequence is TGTGCCAGCAGCGCTAACAGGGTAGGGGAGACCCAGTACTTC.

A word on this clone: In the same sample, other DNA sequences code for this CDR3. The chain recombines TRBV7-2 with TRBJ2-5; 9 nucleotides agree with TRBD1. The CDR3 has 13 residues. The junction had 0 bases not matched to a gene; V was cut back by 3 bases and J by 4 bases. CDR1 is SGHTA and CDR2 is FQGNSA in the germline V gene. The CDR3 loop reads CASSLTGGETQYF. The CDR3 DNA sequence: TGTGCCAGCAGCTTGACAGGGGGAGAGACCCAGTACTTC.

J is TRBJ2-7 and V is TRBV30, with D possibly matching TRBD1 (5 bases). The germline gives CDR1 GTSNPN, CDR2 SVGIG (reference sequence). The CDR3 spans 13 residues. Trimming cost V 6 bases and J 5 bases, with 17 bases left between them. The CDR3 bases are TGTGCCTGCAAGGGGCGACAAGCGAACGAGCAGTACTTC. Protein product: CACKGRQANEQYF.

Details on this clone: This sample includes further DNA sequences coding for the same CDR3. The genes are TRBV7-2 and TRBJ2-5, with D possibly being TRBD1 or TRBD2 (6 bases each). The CDR3 consists of 13 residues. V lost 5 bases and J lost 4, with 11 bases in between. Germline V CDR1 and CDR2: SGHTA, FQGNSA. The CDR3 region has the DNA TGTGCCAGCAGCGCGGGACAAGGAGAGACCCAGTACTTC. As protein: CASSAGQGETQYF.

The rearrangement uses TRBV13 and TRBJ2-3; 8 positions match TRBD2. The germline CDR1 and CDR2 sequences are PRHDT and FYEKMQ (reference sequence). The CDR3 has 18 residues. The ends lost 5 bases at V and 1 base at J; junction bases unmatched: 14. The CDR3 DNA is TGTGCCAGCAGCCCCCCCGGGACTAGACGGTTGGGCACAGATACGCAGTATTTT. The encoded protein is CASSPPGTRRLGTDTQYF.

This clone was seen only a few times. The rearrangement joins TRBV14 to TRBJ2-1; no clear D gene. Trimming pared 4 bases from V and 4 bases from J, leaving 2 bases between. The CDR3 is made up of 11 amino acids. Germline lookup yields CDR1 SGHDN and CDR2 FVKESK. The CDR3 loop reads CASSLYNEQFF. The CDR3 region has the DNA TGTGCCAGCAGCCTTTACAATGAGCAGTTCTTC.